This T cell receptor beta chain stems from a study of early T cells in non-severe SARS-CoV-2 infection. From the 5' RACE reads, TCRdb called clonotypes with MiXCR, one entry per CDR3 protein. This sample carries about 56,000 distinct CDR3 sequences, about 11% of them seen once, and the ten largest clones take roughly 6%. Ten or more counts support this clonotype. V was trimmed by 7 bases and J by 4 bases, leaving 14 bases between them. From germline, CDR1 is KGHDR and CDR2 SFDVKD. There are 14 residues in the CDR3. The chain recombines TRBV24-1 with TRBJ2-3; no firm D call. The origin of this receptor is an adult who was a healthcare worker with PCR-confirmed SARS-CoV-2 infection or an uninfected control (not recorded which). The sequencing input was whole blood. The CDR3 bases are TGTGCCACCAGCAAAAAGGGTAACGCAGATACGCAGTATTTT. Translated: CATSKKGNADTQYF.